One and the same sample provided the 21 T cell receptor beta chains below, sequenced in a study of monozygotic twins with cystic fibrosis. Only in-frame clones appear in the TCRdb table, and some are missing; sequencing was by immunoSEQ multiplex PCR. This sample has more than 9,500 clones, with 90% to 95% found just once. The sequenced sample was blood. The receptors here all came from a boy between 2 and 10 years old with cystic fibrosis.

The chain recombines TRBV6-5 with TRBJ2-7, with TRBD1 identical over 9 bases. V shed 6 bases, J shed 4 bases, and the junction held 10 bases outside the gene matches. CDR3 length: 15 amino acids. Germline loops: CDR1 MNHEY, CDR2 SVGAGI. The CDR3 coding sequence is TGTGCCAGCAGAAAAGACAGGGGGGCAACGTACGAGCAGTACTTC. Amino acid sequence: CASRKDRGATYEQYF.

The genes are TRBV5-4 and TRBJ1-1; possibly TRBD1 for D (5 bases). Trimming removed 4 bases from V and 2 bases from J, with 21 bases in between. The CDR3 totals 17 residues. Germline-derived CDR1 and CDR2 are SGHNT and YYREEE (reference sequence). This CDR3 is CASSPGGGAALNTEAFF. The CDR3 DNA reads TGTGCCAGCAGCCCCGGCGGCGGGGCGGCGCTCAACACTGAAGCTTTCTTT.

The V and J genes are TRBV7-9 and TRBJ2-3; D is unclear. Germline V gene data show CDR1 as SEHNR and CDR2 as FQNEAQ (reference sequence). V was cut by 2 bases and J by 7 bases, with 7 bases left in between. This CDR3 region has 12 residues. CDR3 nucleotide sequence: TGTGCCAGCAGCTTAATGGAGAATACGCAGTATTTT. It yields the protein CASSLMENTQYF.

The chain combines TRBV7-9 with TRBJ1-4; no clear D. Trimming took 1 base from V and 6 from J, leaving 9 bases between them. CDR1 SEHNR and CDR2 FQNEAQ come from the germline V gene (reference sequence). The CDR3 totals 14 residues. The CDR3 DNA is TGTGCCAGCAGCTTAGAAGCGAATGATGAAAAACTGTTTTTT. This encodes CASSLEANDEKLFF.

The CDR3 sequence: CASSERVTGELFF. The CDR3 DNA reads TGTGCCAGCAGTGAGAGGGTGACCGGGGAGCTGTTTTTT. The rearrangement links TRBV6-7 to TRBJ2-2; TRBD2 is a possible D gene (5 bases). TRBV6-7 counts as an open reading frame of uncertain function. Trimming pared 5 bases from V and 5 bases from J, leaving 9 bases between. The CDR3 has 13 residues.

The chain employs TRBV6-7 and TRBJ2-1; weak D call: TRBD1 (6 bases). TRBV6-7 is reported as an ORF; its role is uncertain. Trimming stripped 6 bases from V and 11 bases from J, with 14 bases between. This CDR3 is 12 amino acids long. The DNA of the CDR3 is TGTGCCAGCAGACTTCCGGGGACAAAGCAGTTCTTC. Translated, it gives CASRLPGTKQFF.

The V and J genes are TRBV30 and TRBJ1-5; 7 positions agree with TRBD1. This CDR3 region has 13 residues. Germline CDR1 reads GTSNPN; CDR2 reads SVGIG (reference sequence). After removal of 4 bases from V and 3 bases from J, the junction contained 3 bases not matched to a gene. The CDR3 nucleotides read TGTGCCTGGAACACAGGGGTCAATCAGCCCCAGCATTTT. Translating it yields CAWNTGVNQPQHF.

This chain uses TRBV5-4 with TRBJ1-3, with unresolved D. The CDR3 sequence is 17 residues long. V shed 4 bases and J shed 0 bases, with 17 bases lying between them. The V gene's germline CDR1 is SGHNT and CDR2 YYREEE (reference sequence). CDR3 DNA sequence: TGTGCCAGCAGCCCGAGTTTGGGCAGGAGCTCTGGAAACACCATATATTTT. It specifies CASSPSLGRSSGNTIYF.

This chain links TRBV28 with TRBJ1-1; no definite D call. CDR1 is MDHEN and CDR2 is SYDVKM in the germline V gene. V lost 6 bases and J 6 bases, leaving 20 bases between the germline ends. The CDR3 is 15 residues long. The CDR3 coding sequence is TGTGCCAGCAGCCTGACCGGTAGGGAACTTTCTGAAGCTTTCTTT. Translating it yields CASSLTGRELSEAFF.

The V call is TRBV19, the J call TRBJ1-2; D possibly corresponds to TRBD1 (5 bases). Germline V gives CDR1 LNHDA, CDR2 SQIVND (reference sequence). Trimming took off 7 bases at V and 1 base at J, with 16 bases between the two ends. The CDR3 extends over 15 amino acids. The CDR3 coding sequence is TGTGCCAGTACCCCCCCCGGGACTGGTAACTATGGCTACACCTTC. Translated, it gives CASTPPGTGNYGYTF.

The CDR3 DNA follows: TGTGCTAGTGGTTCCCACCTCATCCACGGCGGGGTTGGTTTGTACCAAGAGACCCAGTACTTC. Translating it yields CASGSHLIHGGVGLYQETQYF. The chain links TRBV12-5 to TRBJ2-5; D might be TRBD2 (6 bases). In germline, CDR1 is LGHNT, CDR2 FRNRAP. There are 21 residues in the CDR3. V was shortened by 4 bases and J by 0 bases, with 30 bases between the two germline ends.

The chain uses TRBV6-5 and TRBJ1-1, with unresolved D. The germline V gene encodes CDR1 MNHEY and CDR2 SVGAGI. The V and J ends lost 2 bases and 7 bases respectively, with 17 bases between them. This CDR3 is built from 15 residues. CDR3 DNA sequence: TGTGCCAGCAGTTACCGGGGAATCCCGGGGAGTGAAGCTTTCTTT. Its translation is CASSYRGIPGSEAFF.

The gene calls are TRBV18 and TRBJ2-1, with TRBD1 matching over 9 bases. The CDR3 covers 14 residues. The V and J ends lost 3 bases and 6 bases, in that order; junction bases with no gene match: 3. CDR1 is KGHSH and CDR2 is LQKENI in the germline V gene. The CDR3 coding sequence is TGTGCCAGCTCACCGGGACAGGGTATCAATGAGCAGTTCTTC. Its translation: CASSPGQGINEQFF.

The genes are TRBV7-8 and TRBJ2-7; no clear D gene. V lost 3 bases, J lost 4 bases, and 13 bases lay in between. Germline V gene data show CDR1 as SGHVS and CDR2 as FQNEAQ. This CDR3 has 14 residues. The CDR3 bases are TGTGCCAGCAGCTTCTCGTCCAGCACTTACGAGCAGTACTTC. This encodes CASSFSSSTYEQYF. The variable domain in full, with the rest retrieved from reference TRBV7-8 and TRBJ2-7, is GAGVSQSPRYKVAKRGQDVALRCDPISGHVSLFWYQQALGQGPEFLTYFQNEAQLDKSGLPSDRFFAERPEGSVSTLKIQRTQQEDSAVYLCASSFSSSTYEQYFGPGTRLTVT.

V and J are TRBV10-3 and TRBJ2-3, with D possibly being TRBD1 or TRBD2 (5 bases each). Germline loops: CDR1 ENHRY, CDR2 SYGVKD. V gave up 6 bases and J gave up 1 base, with 11 bases separating them. The CDR3 is 14 amino acids. CDR3 bases: TGTGCCATCAGGAGGGGCGTTGGCACAGATACGCAGTATTTT. Translation: CAIRRGVGTDTQYF.

The chain carries TRBV5-1 and TRBJ2-7; no firm D call. Germline V gene sequence: CDR1 SGHRS, CDR2 YFSETQ. Trimming left V 0 bases short and J 3 bases short, with 1 base between. CDR3 length equals 11 residues. CDR3 DNA: TGCGCCAGCAGCTTGGGCTACGAGCAGTACTTC. As protein: CASSLGYEQYF.

The chain combines TRBV2 with TRBJ1-5, with D perhaps TRBD1 (6 bases). The CDR3 runs to 15 residues. Germline CDR1 and CDR2: SNHLY and FYNNEI. V was clipped by 5 bases and J by 4 bases, with 15 bases between them. The CDR3 reads CASSKNRDLNQPQHF. The CDR3 DNA sequence: TGTGCCAGCAGTAAAAACAGGGACTTAAATCAGCCCCAGCATTTT.

The genes are TRBV30 and TRBJ1-5; 7 bases are a match to TRBD1. The CDR3 loop spans 13 amino acids. V was clipped by 6 bases and J by 3 bases; unmatched bases: 5. Per germline, CDR1 GTSNPN and CDR2 SVGIG (reference sequence). In DNA form, the CDR3 reads TGTGCCTGCGGGGACAGCTACAATCAGCCCCAGCATTTT. Encoded protein: CACGDSYNQPQHF.

The chain couples TRBV13 to TRBJ2-3; 13 nucleotides line up with TRBD2. The CDR3 covers 16 residues. Germline CDR1 and CDR2: PRHDT and FYEKMQ (reference sequence). Trimming cost V 1 base and J 7 bases; bases outside gene matches: 5. The CDR3 nucleotides read TGTGCCAGCAGCTTAGCCGGGACTAGCGGGGTAAATACGCAGTATTTT. Translated, it gives CASSLAGTSGVNTQYF.

The chain links TRBV9 to TRBJ2-2; 8 nucleotides align to TRBD1. The CDR3 loop spans 17 amino acids. V lost 0 bases, J lost 4 bases, and 8 bases stayed unmatched. The germline V gene encodes CDR1 SGDLS and CDR2 YYNGEE. CDR3 in amino acids: CASSVVGTGSTTGELFF. The CDR3 DNA reads as TGTGCCAGCAGCGTAGTGGGGACAGGATCGACCACCGGGGAGCTGTTTTTT. The complete variable domain, with remaining parts taken from reference TRBV9 and TRBJ2-2, reads DSGVTQTPKHLITATGQRVTLRCSPRSGDLSVYWYQQSLDQGLQFLIQYYNGEERAKGNILERFSAQQFPDLHSELNLSSLELGDSALYFCASSVVGTGSTTGELFFGEGSRLTVL.

The table lists this clone with a count of one. The CDR3 DNA reads TGCAGCACAAGACAGGGGGGGACCGGGGAGCTGTTTTTT. Protein product: CSTRQGGTGELFF. The gene calls are TRBV29-1 and TRBJ2-2, with 9 bases fitting TRBD1. This CDR3 region has 13 residues. The junction had 6 bases not matched to a gene; V was cut back by 8 bases and J by 5 bases. CDR1 and CDR2 (germline): SQVTM, ANQGSEA.